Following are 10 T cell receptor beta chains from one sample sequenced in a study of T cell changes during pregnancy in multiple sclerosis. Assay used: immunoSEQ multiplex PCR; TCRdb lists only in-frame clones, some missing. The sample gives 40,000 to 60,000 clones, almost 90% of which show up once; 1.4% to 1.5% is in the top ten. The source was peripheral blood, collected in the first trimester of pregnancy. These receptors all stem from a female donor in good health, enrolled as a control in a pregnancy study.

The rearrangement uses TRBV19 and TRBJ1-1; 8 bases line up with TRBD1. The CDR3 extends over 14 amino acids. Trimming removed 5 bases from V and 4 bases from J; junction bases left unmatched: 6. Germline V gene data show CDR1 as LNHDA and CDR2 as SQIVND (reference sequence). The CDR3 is CASSPRQGSTEAFF. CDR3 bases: TGTGCCAGTAGTCCCAGACAGGGGAGCACTGAAGCTTTCTTT.

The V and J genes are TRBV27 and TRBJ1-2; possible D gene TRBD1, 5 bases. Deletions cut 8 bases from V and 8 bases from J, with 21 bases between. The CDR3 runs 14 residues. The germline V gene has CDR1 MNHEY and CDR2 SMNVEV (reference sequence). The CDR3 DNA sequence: TGTGCCAGCGGGGAGGAGGGGATCGCGAGGGGCTACACCTTC. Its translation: CASGEEGIARGYTF.

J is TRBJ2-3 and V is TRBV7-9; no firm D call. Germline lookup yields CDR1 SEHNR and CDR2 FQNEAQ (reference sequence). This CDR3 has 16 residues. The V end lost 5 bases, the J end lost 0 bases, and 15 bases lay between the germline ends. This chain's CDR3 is CASSEEAFPSTDTQYF. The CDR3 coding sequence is TGTGCCAGCAGCGAAGAGGCGTTCCCTAGCACAGATACGCAGTATTTT. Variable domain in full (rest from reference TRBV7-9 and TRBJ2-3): DTGVSQNPRHKITKRGQNVTFRCDPISEHNRLYWYRQTLGQGPEFLTYFQNEAQLEKSRLLSDRFSAERPKGSFSTLEIQRTEQGDSAMYLCASSEEAFPSTDTQYFGPGTRLTVL.

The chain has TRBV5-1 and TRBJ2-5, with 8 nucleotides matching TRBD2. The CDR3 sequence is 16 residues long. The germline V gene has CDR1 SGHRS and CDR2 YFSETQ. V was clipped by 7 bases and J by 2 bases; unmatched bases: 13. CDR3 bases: TGCGCCAGCGCCCACCCCCGCCGGGGGGGACAAGAGACCCAGTACTTC. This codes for CASAHPRRGGQETQYF.

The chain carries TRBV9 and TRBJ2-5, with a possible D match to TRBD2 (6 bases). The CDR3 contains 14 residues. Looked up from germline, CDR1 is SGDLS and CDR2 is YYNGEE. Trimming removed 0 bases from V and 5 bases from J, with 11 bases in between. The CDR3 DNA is TGTGCCAGCAGCGTAGTTCCGGGAGATGAGACCCAGTACTTC. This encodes CASSVVPGDETQYF.

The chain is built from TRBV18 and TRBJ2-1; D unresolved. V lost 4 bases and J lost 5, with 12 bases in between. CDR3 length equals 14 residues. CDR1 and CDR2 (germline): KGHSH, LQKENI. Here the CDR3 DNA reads TGTGCCAGCTCACGGTTGGCCGATCACAATGAGCAGTTCTTC. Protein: CASSRLADHNEQFF.

The CDR3 region is CASSRWGGVYEQYF. As DNA, the CDR3 is TGTGCCAGCAGCCGTTGGGGGGGAGTTTACGAGCAGTACTTC. The genes are TRBV5-6 and TRBJ2-7; 7 nucleotides agree with TRBD2. The CDR3 contains 14 residues. CDR1 is SGHDT and CDR2 is YYEEEE in the germline V gene. The V gene end was trimmed by 4 bases and the J gene end by 4 bases; junction bases not matched to a gene: 8. Variable domain in full (rest from reference TRBV5-6 and TRBJ2-7): DAGVTQSPTHLIKTRGQQVTLRCSPKSGHDTVSWYQQALGQGPQFIFQYYEEEERQRGNFPDRFSGHQFPNYSSELNVNALLLGDSALYLCASSRWGGVYEQYFGPGTRLTVT.

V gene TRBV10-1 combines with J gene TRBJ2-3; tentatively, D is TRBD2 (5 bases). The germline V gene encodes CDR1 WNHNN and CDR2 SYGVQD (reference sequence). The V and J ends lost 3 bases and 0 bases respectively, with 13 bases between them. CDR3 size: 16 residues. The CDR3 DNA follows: TGCGCCAGCAGTGACTCACGTGGACTCAGCACAGATACGCAGTATTTT. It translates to CASSDSRGLSTDTQYF.

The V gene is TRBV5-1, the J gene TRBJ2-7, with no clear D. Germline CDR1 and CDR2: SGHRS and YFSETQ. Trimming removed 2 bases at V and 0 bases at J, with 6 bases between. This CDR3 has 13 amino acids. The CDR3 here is CASSFPSSYEQYF. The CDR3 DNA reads TGCGCCAGCAGCTTCCCCAGCTCCTACGAGCAGTACTTC.

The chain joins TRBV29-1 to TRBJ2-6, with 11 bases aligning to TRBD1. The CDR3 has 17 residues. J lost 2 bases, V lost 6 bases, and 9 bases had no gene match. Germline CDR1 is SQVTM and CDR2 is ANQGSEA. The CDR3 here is CSVFGQGARPGANVLTF. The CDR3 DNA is TGCAGCGTCTTCGGACAGGGGGCCCGCCCTGGGGCCAACGTCCTGACTTTC.